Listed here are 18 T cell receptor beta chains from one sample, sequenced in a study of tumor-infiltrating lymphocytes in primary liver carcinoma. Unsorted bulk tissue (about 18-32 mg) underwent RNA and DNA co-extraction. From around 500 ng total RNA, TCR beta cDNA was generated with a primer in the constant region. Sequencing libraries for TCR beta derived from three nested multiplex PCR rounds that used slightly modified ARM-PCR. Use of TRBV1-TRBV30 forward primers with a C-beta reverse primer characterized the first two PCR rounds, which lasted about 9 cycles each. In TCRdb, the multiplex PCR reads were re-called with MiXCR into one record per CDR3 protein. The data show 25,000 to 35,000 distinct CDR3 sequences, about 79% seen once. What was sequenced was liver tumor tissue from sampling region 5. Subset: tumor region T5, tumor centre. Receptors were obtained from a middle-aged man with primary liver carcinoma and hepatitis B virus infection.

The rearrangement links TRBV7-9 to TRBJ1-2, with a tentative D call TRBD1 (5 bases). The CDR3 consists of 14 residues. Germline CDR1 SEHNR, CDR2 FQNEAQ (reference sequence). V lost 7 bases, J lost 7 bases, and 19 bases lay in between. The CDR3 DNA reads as TGTGCCAGCAACGTCCTCGGGGACGGTGTTGGCTACACCTTC. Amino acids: CASNVLGDGVGYTF.

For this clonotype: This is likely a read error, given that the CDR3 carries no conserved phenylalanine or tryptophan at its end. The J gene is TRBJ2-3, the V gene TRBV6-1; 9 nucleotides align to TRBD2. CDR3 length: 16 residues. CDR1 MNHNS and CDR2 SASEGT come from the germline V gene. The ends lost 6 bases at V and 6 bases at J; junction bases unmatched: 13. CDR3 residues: CASSAGGISATDTQYL. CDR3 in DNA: TGTGCCAGCAGCGCGGGGGGGATTTCAGCTACGGATACGCAGTATTTA.

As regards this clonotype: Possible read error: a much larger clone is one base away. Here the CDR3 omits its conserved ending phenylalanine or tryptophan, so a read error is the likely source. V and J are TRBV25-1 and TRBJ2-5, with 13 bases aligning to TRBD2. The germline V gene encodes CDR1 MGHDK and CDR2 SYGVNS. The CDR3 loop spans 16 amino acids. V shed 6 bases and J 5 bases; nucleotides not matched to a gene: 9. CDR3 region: CASSRLAGGQEETQYL. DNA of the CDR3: TGTGCCAGCAGCCGACTAGCGGGAGGCCAGGAGGAGACCCAGTACTTA.

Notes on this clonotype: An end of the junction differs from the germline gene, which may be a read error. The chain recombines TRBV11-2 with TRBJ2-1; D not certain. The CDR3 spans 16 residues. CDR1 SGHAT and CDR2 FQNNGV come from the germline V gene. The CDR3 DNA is TGTGCCAGCAGCTTTGATGCAGAGAGCTCCTACAATGAGCAGTTCTTT. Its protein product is CASSFDAESSYNEQFF. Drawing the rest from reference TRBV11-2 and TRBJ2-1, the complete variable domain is EAGVAQSPRYKIIEKRQSVAFWCNPISGHATLYWYQQILGQGPKLLIQFQNNGVVDDSQLPKDRFSAERLKGVDSTLKIQPAKLEDSAVYLCASSFDAESSYNEQFFGPGTRLTVL.

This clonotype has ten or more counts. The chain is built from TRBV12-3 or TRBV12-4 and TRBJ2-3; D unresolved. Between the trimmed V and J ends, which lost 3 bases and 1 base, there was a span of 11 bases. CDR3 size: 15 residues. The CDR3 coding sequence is TGTGCCAGCAGTTTTCATTCAAGCGGCACAGATACGCAGTATTTT. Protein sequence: CASSFHSSGTDTQYF.

The chain's CDR3 is CASSQDRAGVRVTQYF. Here the CDR3 DNA reads TGTGCCAGCAGCCAAGACCGAGCAGGAGTAAGGGTTACGCAGTATTTT. The chain couples TRBV4-2 to TRBJ2-3; D unresolved. From germline, CDR1 is LGHNA and CDR2 YNFKEQ. Trimming cost V 0 bases and J 8 bases, with 18 bases left between them. This CDR3 has 16 amino acids.

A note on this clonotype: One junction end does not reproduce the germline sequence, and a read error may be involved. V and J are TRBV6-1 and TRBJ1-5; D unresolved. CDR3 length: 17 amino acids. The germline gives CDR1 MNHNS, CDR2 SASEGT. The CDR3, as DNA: TGTGCCAGCAGTGAAACCCGACAAGGAACAGTCAATGAGCCTCAGCATTTT. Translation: CASSETRQGTVNEPQHF.

CDR3 DNA sequence: TGTGCCAGCTGTGGAAAACCTGAACTAGCGGGAGGGCCACACGAGCAGTACTTC. Its translation: CASCGKPELAGGPHEQYF. V gene TRBV4-2 combines with J gene TRBJ2-7, with 13 bases aligning to TRBD2. Losses at the gene ends were 8 bases for V and 5 bases for J; bases not matched to a gene: 18. The CDR3 loop spans 18 amino acids. From germline, CDR1 is LGHNA and CDR2 YNFKEQ.

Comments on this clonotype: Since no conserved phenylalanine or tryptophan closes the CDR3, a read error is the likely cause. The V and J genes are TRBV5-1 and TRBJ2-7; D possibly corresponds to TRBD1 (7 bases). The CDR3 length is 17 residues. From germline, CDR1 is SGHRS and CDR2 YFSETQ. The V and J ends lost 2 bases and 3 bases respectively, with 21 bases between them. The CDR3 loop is CASSFDMDQGGGYEQYS. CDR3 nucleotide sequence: TGCGCCAGCAGCTTTGACATGGACCAGGGGGGAGGCTACGAGCAGTACTCC.

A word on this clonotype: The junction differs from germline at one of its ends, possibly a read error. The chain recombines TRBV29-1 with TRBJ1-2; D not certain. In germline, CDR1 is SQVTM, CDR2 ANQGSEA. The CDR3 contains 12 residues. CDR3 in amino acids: CSIENQGGGYTF. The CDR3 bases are TGCAGCATTGAAAATCAAGGAGGTGGCTACACCTTC.

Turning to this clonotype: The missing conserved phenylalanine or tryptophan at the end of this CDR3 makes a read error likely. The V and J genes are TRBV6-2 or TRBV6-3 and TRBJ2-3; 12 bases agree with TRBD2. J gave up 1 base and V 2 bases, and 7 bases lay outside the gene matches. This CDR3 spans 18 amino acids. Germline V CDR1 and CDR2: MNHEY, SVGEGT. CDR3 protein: CASSYVGTSGCGTDTQYY. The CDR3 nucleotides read TGTGCCAGCAGTTACGTGGGGACTAGCGGGTGTGGCACAGATACGCAGTATTAT.

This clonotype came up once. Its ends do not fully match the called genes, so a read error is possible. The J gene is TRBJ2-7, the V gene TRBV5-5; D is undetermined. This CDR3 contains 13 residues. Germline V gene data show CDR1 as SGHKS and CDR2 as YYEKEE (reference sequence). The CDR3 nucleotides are TGTGCCAGCAGCTTTGACACCACCTACGAGCAGTATTTC. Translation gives CASSFDTTYEQYF.

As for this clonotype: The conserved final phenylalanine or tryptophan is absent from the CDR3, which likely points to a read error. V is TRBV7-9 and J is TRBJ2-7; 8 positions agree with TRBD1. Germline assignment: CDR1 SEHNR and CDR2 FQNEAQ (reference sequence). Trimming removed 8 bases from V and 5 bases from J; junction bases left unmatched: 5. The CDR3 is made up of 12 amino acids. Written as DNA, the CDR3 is TGTGCCAGCGGGACAGGCCCCCACGAGCAGTACTTA. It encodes CASGTGPHEQYL.

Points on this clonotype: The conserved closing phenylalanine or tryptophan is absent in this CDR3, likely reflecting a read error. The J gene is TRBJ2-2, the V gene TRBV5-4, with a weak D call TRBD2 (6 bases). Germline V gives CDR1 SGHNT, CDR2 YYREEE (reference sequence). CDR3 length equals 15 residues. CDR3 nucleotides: TGTGCCAGCAACTCGAACCGGGACTTAACCGAGGAGCTGTTTCTT. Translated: CASNSNRDLTEELFL.

The CDR3 nucleotides read TGTGCCAGCAGCGACCCCCTGGGGTACTGCAATGAGCAGTTCTTC. Its protein product is CASSDPLGYCNEQFF. This chain connects TRBV11-2 to TRBJ2-1; D unresolved. In germline, CDR1 is SGHAT, CDR2 FQNNGV. Trimming stripped 5 bases from V and 6 bases from J, with 17 bases between. CDR3 length: 15 residues.

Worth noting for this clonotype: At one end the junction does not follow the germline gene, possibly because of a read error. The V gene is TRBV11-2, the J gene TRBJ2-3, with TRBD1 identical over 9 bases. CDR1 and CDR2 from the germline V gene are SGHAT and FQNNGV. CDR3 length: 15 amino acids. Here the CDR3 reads CASSSPGQGPVTQYF. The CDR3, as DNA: TGTGCCAGCAGCTCACCCGGACAGGGGCCGGTTACGCAGTATTTC.

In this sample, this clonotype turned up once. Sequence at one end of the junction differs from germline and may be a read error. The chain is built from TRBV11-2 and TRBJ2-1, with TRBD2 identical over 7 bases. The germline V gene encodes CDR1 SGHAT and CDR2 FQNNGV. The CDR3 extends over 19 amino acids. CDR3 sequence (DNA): TGTGCCAGCATCTTAGATGGGCGATTCAGCGGGACCCCTTACGATGAGCAGTTATTC. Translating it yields CASILDGRFSGTPYDEQLF.

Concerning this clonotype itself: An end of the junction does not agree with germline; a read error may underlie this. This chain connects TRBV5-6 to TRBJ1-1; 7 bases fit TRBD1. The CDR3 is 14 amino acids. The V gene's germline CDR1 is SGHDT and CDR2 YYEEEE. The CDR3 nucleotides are TGCGCCAGCAGCTTACAGGGGCTGAACGCTGAAGCTTTCTTT. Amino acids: CASSLQGLNAEAFF.